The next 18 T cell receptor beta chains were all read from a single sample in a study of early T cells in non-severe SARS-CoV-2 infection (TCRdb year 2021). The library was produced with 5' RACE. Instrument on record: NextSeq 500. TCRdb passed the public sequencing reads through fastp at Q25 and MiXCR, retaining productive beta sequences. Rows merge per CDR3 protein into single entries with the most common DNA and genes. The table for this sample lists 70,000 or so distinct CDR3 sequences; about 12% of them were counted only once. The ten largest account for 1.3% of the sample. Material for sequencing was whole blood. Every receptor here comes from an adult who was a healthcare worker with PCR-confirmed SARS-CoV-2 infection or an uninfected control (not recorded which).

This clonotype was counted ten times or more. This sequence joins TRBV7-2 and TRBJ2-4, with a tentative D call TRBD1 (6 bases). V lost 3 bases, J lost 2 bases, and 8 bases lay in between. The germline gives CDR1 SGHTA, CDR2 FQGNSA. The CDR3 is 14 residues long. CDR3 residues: CASSFRGTKNIQYF. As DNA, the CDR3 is TGTGCCAGCAGCTTTAGGGGGACCAAAAACATTCAGTACTTC.

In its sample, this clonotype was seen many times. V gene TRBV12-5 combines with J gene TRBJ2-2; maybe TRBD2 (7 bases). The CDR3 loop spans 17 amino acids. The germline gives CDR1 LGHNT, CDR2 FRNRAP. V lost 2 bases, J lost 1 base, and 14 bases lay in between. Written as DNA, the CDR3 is TGTGCTAGTGGTTTGTACGGGGGGCCCCTGAACACCGGGGAGCTGTTTTTT. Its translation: CASGLYGGPLNTGELFF.

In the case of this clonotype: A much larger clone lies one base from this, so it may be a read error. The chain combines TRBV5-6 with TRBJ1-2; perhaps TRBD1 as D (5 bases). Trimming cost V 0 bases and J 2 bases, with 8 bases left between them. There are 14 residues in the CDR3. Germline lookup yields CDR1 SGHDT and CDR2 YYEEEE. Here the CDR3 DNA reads TGTGCCAGCAGCTTGGGGGGCACGAACTATGGCTACACCTTC. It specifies CASSLGGTNYGYTF.

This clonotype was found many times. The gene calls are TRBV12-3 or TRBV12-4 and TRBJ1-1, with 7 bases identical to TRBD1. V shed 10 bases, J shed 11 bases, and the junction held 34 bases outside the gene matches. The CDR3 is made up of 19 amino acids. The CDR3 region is CATPNLRTVATGWPVGAFF. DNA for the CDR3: TGTGCCACCCCTAACCTTCGAACGGTAGCGACAGGGTGGCCAGTGGGGGCTTTCTTT.

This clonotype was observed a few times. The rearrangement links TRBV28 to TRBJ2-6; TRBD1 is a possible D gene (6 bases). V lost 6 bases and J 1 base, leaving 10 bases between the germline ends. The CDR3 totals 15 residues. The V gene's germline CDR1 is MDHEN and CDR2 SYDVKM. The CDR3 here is CASSSTGSGANVLTF. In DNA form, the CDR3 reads TGTGCCAGCAGCTCAACAGGGTCTGGGGCCAACGTCCTGACTTTC. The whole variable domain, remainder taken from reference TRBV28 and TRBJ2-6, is DVKVTQSSRYLVKRTGEKVFLECVQDMDHENMFWYRQDPGLGLRLIYFSYDVKMKEKGDIPEGYSVSREKKERFSLILESASTNQTSMYLCASSSTGSGANVLTFGAGSRLTVL.

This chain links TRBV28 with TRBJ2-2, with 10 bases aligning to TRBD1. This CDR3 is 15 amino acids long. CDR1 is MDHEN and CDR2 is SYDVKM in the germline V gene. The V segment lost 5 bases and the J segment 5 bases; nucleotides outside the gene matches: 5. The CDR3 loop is CASSQGTGETGELFF. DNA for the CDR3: TGTGCCAGCAGTCAGGGGACAGGGGAAACCGGGGAGCTGTTTTTT.

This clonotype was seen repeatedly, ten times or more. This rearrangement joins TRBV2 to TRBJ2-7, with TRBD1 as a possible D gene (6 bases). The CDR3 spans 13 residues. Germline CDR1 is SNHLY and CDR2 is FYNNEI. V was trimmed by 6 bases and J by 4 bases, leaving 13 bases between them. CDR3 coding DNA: TGTGCCAGCAGAGGGGGTCTGACTTACGAGCAGTACTTC. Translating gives CASRGGLTYEQYF.

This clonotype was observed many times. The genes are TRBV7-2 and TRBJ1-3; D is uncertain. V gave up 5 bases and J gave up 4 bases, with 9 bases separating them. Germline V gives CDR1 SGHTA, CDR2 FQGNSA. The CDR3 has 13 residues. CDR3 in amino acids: CASSQSHGNTIYF. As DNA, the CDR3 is TGTGCCAGCAGCCAATCTCACGGAAACACCATATATTTT. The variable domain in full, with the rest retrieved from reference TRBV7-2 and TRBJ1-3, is GAGVSQSPSNKVTEKGKDVELRCDPISGHTALYWYRQSLGQGLEFLIYFQGNSAPDKSGLPSDRFSAERTGGSVSTLTIQRTQQEDSAVYLCASSQSHGNTIYFGEGSWLTVV.

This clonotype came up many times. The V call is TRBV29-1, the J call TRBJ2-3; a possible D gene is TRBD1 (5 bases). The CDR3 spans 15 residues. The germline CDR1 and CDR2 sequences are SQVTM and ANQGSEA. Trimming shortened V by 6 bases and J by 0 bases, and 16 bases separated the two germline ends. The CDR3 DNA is TGCAGCGTCAAGGGGCACAGTGCTAGCACAGATACGCAGTATTTT. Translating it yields CSVKGHSASTDTQYF.

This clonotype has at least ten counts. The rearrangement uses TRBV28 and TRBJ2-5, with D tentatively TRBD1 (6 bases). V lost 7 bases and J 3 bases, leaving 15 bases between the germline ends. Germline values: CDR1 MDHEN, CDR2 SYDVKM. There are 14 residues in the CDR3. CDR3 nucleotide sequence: TGTGCCAGCAATGTCCCAGGGGCCAAAGAGACCCAGTACTTC. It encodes CASNVPGAKETQYF. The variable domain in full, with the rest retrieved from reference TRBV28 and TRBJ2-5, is DVKVTQSSRYLVKRTGEKVFLECVQDMDHENMFWYRQDPGLGLRLIYFSYDVKMKEKGDIPEGYSVSREKKERFSLILESASTNQTSMYLCASNVPGAKETQYFGPGTRLLVL.

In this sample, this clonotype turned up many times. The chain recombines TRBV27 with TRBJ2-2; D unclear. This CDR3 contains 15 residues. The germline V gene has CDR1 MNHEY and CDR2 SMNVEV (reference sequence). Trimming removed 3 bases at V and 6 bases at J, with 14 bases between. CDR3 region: CASSLARPVAGELFF. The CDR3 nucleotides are TGTGCCAGCAGTTTGGCTCGGCCCGTGGCCGGGGAGCTGTTTTTT.

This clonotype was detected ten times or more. CDR3 region: CASSLVGATEAFF. DNA for the CDR3: TGTGCCAGCAGCTTGGTGGGGGCCACTGAAGCTTTCTTT. V is TRBV5-6 and J is TRBJ1-1, with D maybe TRBD1 (6 bases). This CDR3 region has 13 residues. CDR1 and CDR2 (germline): SGHDT, YYEEEE. Trimming removed 0 bases from V and 4 bases from J, with 7 bases in between.

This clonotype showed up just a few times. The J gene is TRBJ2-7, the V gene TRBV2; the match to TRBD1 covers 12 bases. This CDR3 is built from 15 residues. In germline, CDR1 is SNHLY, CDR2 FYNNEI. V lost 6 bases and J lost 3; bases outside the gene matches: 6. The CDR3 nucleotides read TGTGCCAGCAGGGGGGACAGGGGGCTACGCTACGAGCAGTACTTC. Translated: CASRGDRGLRYEQYF.

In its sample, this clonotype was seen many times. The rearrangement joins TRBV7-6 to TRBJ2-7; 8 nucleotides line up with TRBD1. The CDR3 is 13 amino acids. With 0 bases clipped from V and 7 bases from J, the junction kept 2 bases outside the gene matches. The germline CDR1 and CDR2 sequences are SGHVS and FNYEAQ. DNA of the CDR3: TGTGCCAGCAGCTTAGCGCAGGGGGCAGAGCAGTACTTC. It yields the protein CASSLAQGAEQYF.

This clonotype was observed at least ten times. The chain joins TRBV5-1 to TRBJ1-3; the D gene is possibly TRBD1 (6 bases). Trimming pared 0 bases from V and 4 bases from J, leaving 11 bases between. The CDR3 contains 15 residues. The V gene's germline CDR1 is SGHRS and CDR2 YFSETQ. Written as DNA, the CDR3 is TGCGCCAGCAGCTTGGAGGGACACACAGGAAACACCATATATTTT. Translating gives CASSLEGHTGNTIYF. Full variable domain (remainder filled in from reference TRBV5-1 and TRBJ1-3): KAGVTQTPRYLIKTRGQQVTLSCSPISGHRSVSWYQQTPGQGLQFLFEYFSETQRNKGNFPGRFSGRQFSNSRSEMNVSTLELGDSALYLCASSLEGHTGNTIYFGEGSWLTVV.

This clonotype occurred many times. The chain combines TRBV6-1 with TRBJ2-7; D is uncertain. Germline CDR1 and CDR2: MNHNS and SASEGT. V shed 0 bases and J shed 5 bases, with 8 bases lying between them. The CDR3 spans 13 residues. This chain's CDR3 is CASSEALGNEQYF. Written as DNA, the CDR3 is TGTGCCAGCAGTGAAGCCTTAGGGAACGAGCAGTACTTC.

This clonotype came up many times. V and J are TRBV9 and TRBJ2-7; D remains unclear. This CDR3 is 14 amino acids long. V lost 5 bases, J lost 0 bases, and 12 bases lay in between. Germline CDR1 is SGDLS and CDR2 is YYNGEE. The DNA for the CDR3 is TGTGCCAGCAGTTGGTCAGAGAGCTCCTACGAGCAGTACTTC. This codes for CASSWSESSYEQYF.

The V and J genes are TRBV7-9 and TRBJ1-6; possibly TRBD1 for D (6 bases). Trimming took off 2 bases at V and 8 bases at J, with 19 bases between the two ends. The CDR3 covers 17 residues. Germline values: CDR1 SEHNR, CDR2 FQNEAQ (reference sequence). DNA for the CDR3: TGTGCCAGCAGCTTAACATTCAGTGCAGGGGACGATTCACCCCTCCACTTT. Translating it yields CASSLTFSAGDDSPLHF. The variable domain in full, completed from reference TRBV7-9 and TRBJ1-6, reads DTGVSQNPRHKITKRGQNVTFRCDPISEHNRLYWYRQTLGQGPEFLTYFQNEAQLEKSRLLSDRFSAERPKGSFSTLEIQRTEQGDSAMYLCASSLTFSAGDDSPLHFGNGTRLTVT.